Listed below are T cell receptor beta chains from one sample, sequenced in a study of vaccination and CD4 T cells after COVID-19. The antigens these receptors bind are not known. TCRdb re-called the PCR reads through MiXCR, storing one row per CDR3 protein. This table holds 11,000 to 15,000 distinct CDR3 sequences, about 47% found once. Sample: CD4+ T cells from blood, cultured in vitro. The receptors stem from a human donor who had recovered from COVID-19. CDR3s include the opening cysteine and the closing phenylalanine or tryptophan.

CASSKVYGYTF,TRBV6-2/TRBV6-3,TRBJ1-2
CASSLGLGFTDTQYF,TRBV7-3,TRBJ2-3
CASSPTGMSGEQYF,TRBV6-1,TRBJ2-7
CSAKAPGGGQETQYF,TRBV20-1,TRBJ2-5
CASSPNPGQTRRGYGYTF,TRBV27,TRBJ1-2
CASGSGRGTDTQYF,TRBV19,TRBJ2-3
CASSQDLTGGLETQYF,TRBV4-3,TRBJ2-5
CASSSTVGTEASF,TRBV19,TRBJ1-1
CASSFGGGSNEQFF,TRBV11-2,TRBJ2-1
CASSLRTGPSYNEQFF,TRBV7-2,TRBJ2-1
CATSRDQGTDYGYTF,TRBV15,TRBJ1-2
CASSPSPGNERAFF,TRBV11-3,TRBJ1-1
CASSDGQGLIQPQHF,TRBV6-1,TRBJ1-5
CASSPSNEQFF,TRBV6-2/TRBV6-3,TRBJ2-1
CASSLRSEKLFF,TRBV28,TRBJ1-4
CASSIDWDTEAFF,TRBV19,TRBJ1-1
CASRPSLGDEQYF,TRBV6-1,TRBJ2-7
CSARGAGKLANTGELFF,TRBV20-1,TRBJ2-2
CASSPLGIRYTF,TRBV28,TRBJ1-2
CASSIVWGFSTGYEQYF,TRBV19,TRBJ2-7
CASSIRIADPSYEQYF,TRBV19,TRBJ2-7
CASSRGDQETQYF,TRBV5-8,TRBJ2-5
CASSPRRDPGSYNSPLHF,TRBV11-2,TRBJ1-6
CASSRYQETQYF,TRBV7-9,TRBJ2-5
CASSPEAQGRKAFF,TRBV27,TRBJ1-1
CASRQPGLAGEKDTQYF,TRBV6-2/TRBV6-3,TRBJ2-3
CASTLGWGSAGELFF,TRBV6-1,TRBJ2-2
CASSEHLGYGYTF,TRBV11-2,TRBJ1-2
CASSLEGSMNTEAFF,TRBV11-3,TRBJ1-1
CSARDPYEQYF,TRBV20-1,TRBJ2-7
CASSLEGDSPLHF,TRBV7-8,TRBJ1-6
CASSLAGGELFF,TRBV7-2,TRBJ2-2
CASSPQGLGTDTQYF,TRBV18,TRBJ2-3
CSVAAPRWDRGGETQYF,TRBV29-1,TRBJ2-5
CASSKTGGGLNEQFF,TRBV7-3,TRBJ2-1
CASSQGQGQEKLFF,TRBV4-3,TRBJ1-4
CASSAQGMNTGELFF,TRBV9,TRBJ2-2
CASSYSTRQMDNYGYTF,TRBV6-5,TRBJ1-2
CASSQAGQADTIYF,TRBV4-2,TRBJ1-3
CASRTGRDGNTIYF,TRBV2,TRBJ1-3
CSASGDWDEQFF,TRBV20-1,TRBJ2-1
CASSESQWGNYDYTF,TRBV2,TRBJ1-2
CASLGGGKEAFF,TRBV19,TRBJ1-1
CASRDSSGLAGVINEQFF,TRBV6-1,TRBJ2-1
CASSPDPYSNQPQHF,TRBV27,TRBJ1-5
CASTLRGAEGEAFF,TRBV12-3/TRBV12-4,TRBJ1-1
CASSAHLGQGKGNTIYF,TRBV2,TRBJ1-3
CASSDWDRANPLF,TRBV6-1,TRBJ1-2
CASSQDRSGSNEQFF,TRBV4-2,TRBJ2-1
CACRRGNYGYTF,TRBV30,TRBJ1-2
CASSTLGTDEDTEAFF,TRBV7-2,TRBJ1-1
CASRGASNQPQHF,TRBV12-3/TRBV12-4,TRBJ1-5
CASSRGGGSTEETQYF,TRBV19,TRBJ2-5
CASSLAAINTGELFF,TRBV7-8,TRBJ2-2
CASGVGLHTGELFF,TRBV27,TRBJ2-2
CATSEGDTLNYGYTF,TRBV24-1,TRBJ1-2
CASSPRDIKGAYEQYF,TRBV7-8,TRBJ2-7
CAWSVQETQYF,TRBV30,TRBJ2-5
CASSEWRDGQPQHF,TRBV2,TRBJ1-5
CAWGDRGRGYTF,TRBV30,TRBJ1-2